Reported below is one T cell receptor (beta chain). The CDR3 length is 14 residues. CDR1 and CDR2 (germline): LGHDT, YNNKEL (reference sequence). Between the trimmed V and J ends, which lost 4 bases and 0 bases, there was a span of 9 bases. This sample was taken from a study of blood T cell repertoires in COVID-19. Assay: immunoSEQ multiplex PCR; the TCRdb copy retains only in-frame clones and omits some. Of 200,000 to 250,000 clones listed, around four fifths are singletons. This clonotype was sampled from an elderly woman with COVID-19, enrolled during active disease. Sequenced sample: peripheral blood. The chain carries TRBV3-1 (or the pseudogene TRBV3-2) and TRBJ1-2; D unresolved. The CDR3 DNA reads TGTGCCAGCAGCCCTCCCGGGGCTAACTATGGCTACACCTTC. As protein: CASSPPGANYGYTF.